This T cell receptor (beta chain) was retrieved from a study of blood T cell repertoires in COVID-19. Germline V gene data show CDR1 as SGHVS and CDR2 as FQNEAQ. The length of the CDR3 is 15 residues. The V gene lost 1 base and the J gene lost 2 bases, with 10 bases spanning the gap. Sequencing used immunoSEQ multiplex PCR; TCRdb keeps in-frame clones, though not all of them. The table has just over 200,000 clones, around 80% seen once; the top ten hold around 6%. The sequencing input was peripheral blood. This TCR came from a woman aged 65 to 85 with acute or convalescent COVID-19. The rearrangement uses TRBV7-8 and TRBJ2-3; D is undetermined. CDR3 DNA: TGTGCCAGCAGCTTAGGAGGCCACTCCACAGATACGCAGTATTTT. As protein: CASSLGGHSTDTQYF.